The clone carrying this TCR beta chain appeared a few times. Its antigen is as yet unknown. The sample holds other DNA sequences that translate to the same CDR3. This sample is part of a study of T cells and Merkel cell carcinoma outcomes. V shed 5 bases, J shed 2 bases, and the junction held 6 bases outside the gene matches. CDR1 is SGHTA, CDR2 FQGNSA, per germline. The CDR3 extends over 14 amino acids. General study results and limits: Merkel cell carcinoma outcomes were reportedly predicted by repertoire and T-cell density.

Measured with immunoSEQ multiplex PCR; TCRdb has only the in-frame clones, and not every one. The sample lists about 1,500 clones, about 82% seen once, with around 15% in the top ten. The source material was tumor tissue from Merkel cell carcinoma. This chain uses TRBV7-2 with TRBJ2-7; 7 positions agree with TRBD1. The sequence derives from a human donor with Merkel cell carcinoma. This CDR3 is CASSQNRGPYEQYF. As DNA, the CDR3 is TGTGCCAGCAGCCAAAACAGGGGACCCTACGAGCAGTACTTC.